This is a list of T cell receptor beta chains from one sample in a study of regulatory T cells in long-lasting Graves disease. TCRdb analysed the multiplex PCR reads with MiXCR anew, one entry per CDR3 protein. Counted here are roughly 420,000 distinct CDR3 sequences, roughly 15% occurring once; the ten biggest clones make up roughly 10%. This sample was also put to use in a study of T cells in Graves' hyperthyroidism and ophthalmopathy.

The sample consisted of peripheral blood mononuclear cells (PBMCs), taken at new diagnosis, from a patient treated with antithyroid drugs. Source of these receptors: a woman in her 30s with Graves disease. Both conserved end residues are part of each CDR3. Each record gives: V gene, clone size, D gene, J gene, CDR3 DNA, CDR3 protein. D genes are given only for firm matches. A clone size is listed for some rows: how often the clone was seen (once, few, many), or a class if it is expanded.

TRBV10-3	-	-	TRBJ2-5	TGTGCCATCAGTCCCGGAAGCTCCGAGGGAGAGACCCAGTACTTC	CAISPGSSEGETQYF
TRBV27	-	-	TRBJ1-1	TGTGCCAGCAGTCTCCGTCCTCAAACTGAAGCTTTCTTT	CASSLRPQTEAFF
TRBV7-2	few	-	TRBJ1-2	TGTGCCAGCAGCTCCCCTCCCTTTTATGGCTACACCTTC	CASSSPPFYGYTF
TRBV5-1	few	-	TRBJ2-3	TGCGCCAGCAGCTTGGGGGTTGGAAATACGCAGTATTTT	CASSLGVGNTQYF
TRBV20-1	medium-sized	-	TRBJ1-1	TGCAGTGCTAGTGCAGGTAACACTGAAGCTTTCTTT	CSASAGNTEAFF
TRBV20-1	-	TRBD1	TRBJ2-2	TGCAGTGCTAGTAGACTCCAGGGGGCCGGGGAGCTGTTTTTT	CSASRLQGAGELFF
TRBV4-3	-	TRBD2	TRBJ2-2	TGCGCCAGCAGCCACCCACGGGGGGGGCGGGAGCCTAACACCGGGGAGCTGTTTTTT	CASSHPRGGREPNTGELFF
TRBV6-1	many	-	TRBJ1-1	TGTGCCAGCAGTCACAGCCTTGAAGCTTTCTTT	CASSHSLEAFF
TRBV28	many	TRBD2	TRBJ2-1	TGTGCCAGCAAGGCTAGCGGCGGCTATGAGCAGTTCTTC	CASKASGGYEQFF
TRBV29-1	few	-	TRBJ2-7	TGCAGCGCTTATTGGGCAGGGTCCTACGAGCAGTACTTC	CSAYWAGSYEQYF
TRBV6-4	once	-	TRBJ2-1	TGTGCCAGCAGTCCGGGAGAGGACAATGAGCAGTTCTTC	CASSPGEDNEQFF
TRBV5-1	many	-	TRBJ2-1	TGTGCCAGCAGTCTAGAGAATGAGCAGTTCTTC	CASSLENEQFF
TRBV7-2	-	-	TRBJ2-2	TGTGCCAGCAGCTTAAGGTCGTTCGATGGCGGGGAGCTGTTTTTT	CASSLRSFDGGELFF
TRBV18	-	TRBD2	TRBJ2-7	TGTCCCAGCTCACGACCGGGACTAGCGGGAGAGTATAGCTACGAGCAGTACTTC	CPSSRPGLAGEYSYEQYF
TRBV11-2	many	TRBD2	TRBJ2-7	TGTGCCAGCAGCCCCCTCCGGGGGAGGGGCGAGCAGTACTTC	CASSPLRGRGEQYF
TRBV12-3/TRBV12-4	many	-	TRBJ2-7	TGTGCCAGCAGCTTAAGGAACGAGCAGTACTTC	CASSLRNEQYF
TRBV20-1	few	TRBD1	TRBJ1-5	TGCAGTGCTAGAGGGACAGGATTAAATAGCAATCAGCCCCAGCATTTT	CSARGTGLNSNQPQHF
TRBV12-3/TRBV12-4	many	TRBD1	TRBJ2-7	TGTGCCAGCAGCCCCGGGACAGGGGAGCCTTACGAGCAGTACTTC	CASSPGTGEPYEQYF
TRBV28	many	-	TRBJ2-7	TGTGCCAGCAGTTTACCCACTACCTACGAGCAGTACTTC	CASSLPTTYEQYF
TRBV12-3/TRBV12-4	many	TRBD2	TRBJ2-7	TGTGCCAGCAGTCCCACGACTAGCGGGAGAGGGTCCTTC	CASSPTTSGRGSF
TRBV30	-	-	TRBJ2-7	TGTGCCTGGAGCCCGGCAGAGACCTACGAGCAGTACTTC	CAWSPAETYEQYF
TRBV20-1	many	TRBD1	TRBJ1-2	TGCAGTGCTAGAGAACAGGGGAACTATGGCTACACCTTC	CSAREQGNYGYTF
TRBV27	many	-	TRBJ2-7	TGTGCCAGCAGTTCCCGCCGGGACTTCTCTACGGAGCAGTACTTC	CASSSRRDFSTEQYF
TRBV28	-	TRBD2	TRBJ2-5	TGTGCCAGCGGCGGGGTTGGCTGGCGGGAGCCGGAGACCCAGTACTTC	CASGGVGWREPETQYF
TRBV27	many	TRBD2	TRBJ2-1	TGTGCCAGCAGTTTCCGGACTAGCGGATACTCCTACAATGAGCAGTTCTTC	CASSFRTSGYSYNEQFF
TRBV20-1	-	-	TRBJ2-2	TGCAGTGCTAGAGCTTTCAACAGGGGGGGCGGGGAGCTGTTTTTT	CSARAFNRGGGELFF
TRBV7-2	-	-	TRBJ1-4	TGTGCCAGCAGCTCCTCGCATGAAAAACTGTTTTTT	CASSSSHEKLFF
TRBV27	many	-	TRBJ2-1	TGTGCCAGCAGTCCCCTAGGAGGGGGCCACAATGAGCAGTTCTTC	CASSPLGGGHNEQFF
TRBV12-3/TRBV12-4	few	TRBD2	TRBJ2-2	TGTGCCAGCCCCCTAGCGGGGTACACCGGGGAGCTGTTTTTT	CASPLAGYTGELFF
TRBV3-1	-	-	TRBJ1-3	TGTGCCAGCAGCAGGGAGGTGGGCTCTGGAAACATCATATATTTT	CASSREVGSGNIIYF